The rows below give T cell receptor beta chains drawn from one sample of a study of regulatory T cells in long-lasting Graves disease. MiXCR, applied by TCRdb to the multiplex PCR reads, yields one record per CDR3 protein. The profile shows roughly 420,000 distinct CDR3 sequences, approximately 14% of them singletons. This sample was also put to use in a study of T cells in Graves' hyperthyroidism and ophthalmopathy.

The sequences come from peripheral blood mononuclear cells (PBMCs), collected at new diagnosis, from a patient treated with antithyroid drugs. All receptors come from a woman aged 45-65 years with Graves disease. The CDR3 runs from the conserved cysteine through the conserved F or W. D genes are given only for firm matches. Size values are once, few and many counts, or a class for expanded clones, and some rows have none.

D gene: -; clone size: once; V gene: TRBV11-2; J gene: TRBJ2-5; CDR3 DNA: TGTGCCAGCAGCAGCCCTGACAGGGGAGGATCGCGGGGGGGAGAGACCCAGTACTTC; CDR3 protein: CASSSPDRGGSRGGETQYF
D gene: -; clone size: once; V gene: TRBV5-1; J gene: TRBJ2-1; CDR3 DNA: TGCGCCAGCAGCCCACGTCAGGGTATCAGCTCCTACAATGAGCAGTTCTTC; CDR3 protein: CASSPRQGISSYNEQFF
D gene: -; clone size: many; V gene: TRBV11-3; J gene: TRBJ1-5; CDR3 DNA: TGTGCCAGCAGCTGCGTCAGGGAGGGGTATAGCAATCAGCCCCAGCATTTT; CDR3 protein: CASSCVREGYSNQPQHF
D gene: -; clone size: few; V gene: TRBV6-5; J gene: TRBJ2-1; CDR3 DNA: TGTGCCAGCAGTTACGGGTACGGGAATGAGTTCTTC; CDR3 protein: CASSYGYGNEFF
D gene: -; clone size: -; V gene: TRBV19; J gene: TRBJ2-2; CDR3 DNA: TGTGCCAGTAAATGGCTGGGGACCGGGGAGCTGTTTTTT; CDR3 protein: CASKWLGTGELFF
D gene: -; clone size: few; V gene: TRBV20-1; J gene: TRBJ2-7; CDR3 DNA: TGCAGTGCTCCGGGGTTGTCGGAGCAGTACTTC; CDR3 protein: CSAPGLSEQYF
D gene: TRBD1; clone size: many; V gene: TRBV12-3/TRBV12-4; J gene: TRBJ2-3; CDR3 DNA: TGTGCCAGCAGTAATACACAGGGGACAGATACGCAGTATTTT; CDR3 protein: CASSNTQGTDTQYF
D gene: TRBD1; clone size: many; V gene: TRBV18; J gene: TRBJ1-1; CDR3 DNA: TGTGCCAGCTCACCTCAGGGGGATCGTACTGAAGCTTTCTTT; CDR3 protein: CASSPQGDRTEAFF
D gene: TRBD2; clone size: many; V gene: TRBV2; J gene: TRBJ2-5; CDR3 DNA: TGTGCCAGCAGTGCGATAGCGGGGGGCCAAGAGACCCAGTACTTC; CDR3 protein: CASSAIAGGQETQYF
D gene: TRBD2; clone size: -; V gene: TRBV5-1; J gene: TRBJ2-1; CDR3 DNA: TGCGCCAGCAGCCGGGGACTAGCGGGAGGTAATTACAATGAGCAGTTCTTC; CDR3 protein: CASSRGLAGGNYNEQFF
D gene: -; clone size: -; V gene: TRBV9; J gene: TRBJ1-2; CDR3 DNA: TGTGCCAGCAGCACCGGGACGGGTACCTATGGCTACACCTTC; CDR3 protein: CASSTGTGTYGYTF
D gene: TRBD2; clone size: few; V gene: TRBV9; J gene: TRBJ2-2; CDR3 DNA: TGTGCCAGCAGCGCTGACTTAGCGGGAGGCCATGGGAACACCGGGGAGCTGTTTTTT; CDR3 protein: CASSADLAGGHGNTGELFF
D gene: TRBD1; clone size: -; V gene: TRBV6-1; J gene: TRBJ1-5; CDR3 DNA: TGTGCCAGCAGTGGAGACAGGGGGTTGGGGAATAGCAATCAGCCCCAGCATTTT; CDR3 protein: CASSGDRGLGNSNQPQHF
D gene: -; clone size: -; V gene: TRBV7-9; J gene: TRBJ1-1; CDR3 DNA: TGTGCCAGCAGCTTAGGAGTGCAGGGCACATTCTTT; CDR3 protein: CASSLGVQGTFF
D gene: TRBD1; clone size: -; V gene: TRBV30; J gene: TRBJ2-7; CDR3 DNA: TGTGCCTGGAAAGGACGGACAGGGGTTGCCTACGAGCAGTACTTC; CDR3 protein: CAWKGRTGVAYEQYF
D gene: TRBD1; clone size: many; V gene: TRBV12-3/TRBV12-4; J gene: TRBJ1-5; CDR3 DNA: TGTGCCAGCAGTCTCGGGACAGGGTTTCAGCCCCAGCATTTT; CDR3 protein: CASSLGTGFQPQHF
D gene: -; clone size: many; V gene: TRBV7-2; J gene: TRBJ2-2; CDR3 DNA: TGTGCCAGCAGCTCAGGACAGCCCGCCGGGGAGCTGTTTTTT; CDR3 protein: CASSSGQPAGELFF
D gene: -; clone size: few; V gene: TRBV20-1; J gene: TRBJ2-5; CDR3 DNA: TGCAGTGGCTATGGCAGGGGAGGAGAGACCCAGTACTTC; CDR3 protein: CSGYGRGGETQYF
D gene: TRBD1; clone size: many; V gene: TRBV7-9; J gene: TRBJ2-7; CDR3 DNA: TGTGCCAGCAGCCCCGGACAGGGGAGGTACGAGCAGTACTTC; CDR3 protein: CASSPGQGRYEQYF
D gene: TRBD2; clone size: -; V gene: TRBV3-1; J gene: TRBJ2-1; CDR3 DNA: TGTGCCAGCAGCCAATCTCCCGGGACTAGCGGGGGGTACTACAATGAGCAGTTCTTC; CDR3 protein: CASSQSPGTSGGYYNEQFF
D gene: -; clone size: few; V gene: TRBV2; J gene: TRBJ2-1; CDR3 DNA: TGTGCCAGCAGTGAAGGGCAGGGGAGGATTCTCTACAATGAGCAGTTCTTC; CDR3 protein: CASSEGQGRILYNEQFF
D gene: TRBD2; clone size: few; V gene: TRBV7-2; J gene: TRBJ2-7; CDR3 DNA: TGTGCCAGCAGCCGGGGACTAGCGGGAGGGGAGGGCGAGCAGTACTTC; CDR3 protein: CASSRGLAGGEGEQYF
D gene: -; clone size: few; V gene: TRBV13; J gene: TRBJ2-7; CDR3 DNA: TGTGCCAGCAGCTTATCGACAGGGCGGGACTACGAGCAGTACTTC; CDR3 protein: CASSLSTGRDYEQYF
D gene: -; clone size: many; V gene: TRBV12-5; J gene: TRBJ2-1; CDR3 DNA: TGTGCTAGTGGTTTGTCAGCCCAATACAATGAGCAGTTCTTC; CDR3 protein: CASGLSAQYNEQFF
D gene: -; clone size: many; V gene: TRBV7-8; J gene: TRBJ1-4; CDR3 DNA: TGTGCCAGCAGCTTAGTCAGGGGACAATCATCTAATGAAAAACTGTTTTTT; CDR3 protein: CASSLVRGQSSNEKLFF
D gene: -; clone size: many; V gene: TRBV18; J gene: TRBJ2-3; CDR3 DNA: TGTGCCAGCTCACCACGTGCGGACACAGATACGCAGTATTTT; CDR3 protein: CASSPRADTDTQYF
D gene: TRBD1; clone size: few; V gene: TRBV24-1; J gene: TRBJ2-2; CDR3 DNA: TGTGCCACCAGTGACCACAGGGGCTTGAACACCGGGGAGCTGTTTTTT; CDR3 protein: CATSDHRGLNTGELFF
D gene: -; clone size: -; V gene: TRBV10-2; J gene: TRBJ1-5; CDR3 DNA: TGCGCCAGTCGGGGGGTGGGTGCAAATCAGCCCCAGCATTTT; CDR3 protein: CASRGVGANQPQHF
D gene: -; clone size: many; V gene: TRBV28; J gene: TRBJ1-1; CDR3 DNA: TGTGCCAGCAGAACGAACAGGGTTCTGGTCACTGAAGCTTTCTTT; CDR3 protein: CASRTNRVLVTEAFF
D gene: -; clone size: -; V gene: TRBV13; J gene: TRBJ2-5; CDR3 DNA: TGTGCCGGCAGCTACACCCCACAGGGTTCGGAGACCCAGTACTTC; CDR3 protein: CAGSYTPQGSETQYF
D gene: TRBD1; clone size: many; V gene: TRBV30; J gene: TRBJ2-7; CDR3 DNA: TGTGCCTGGCAGACAGGGTCCCCCTCCTACGAGCAGTACTTC; CDR3 protein: CAWQTGSPSYEQYF
D gene: -; clone size: many; V gene: TRBV5-5; J gene: TRBJ2-1; CDR3 DNA: TGTGCCAGCAGCATTCCAGACAGTTACAATGAGCAGTTCTTC; CDR3 protein: CASSIPDSYNEQFF
D gene: -; clone size: few; V gene: TRBV18; J gene: TRBJ1-2; CDR3 DNA: TGTGCCAGCTCACCATCTAATGGTTATGGCTACACCTTC; CDR3 protein: CASSPSNGYGYTF
D gene: TRBD2; clone size: many; V gene: TRBV7-3; J gene: TRBJ2-1; CDR3 DNA: TGTGCCAGCAGCCGGACTAGCGGGGTCTCCTACAATGAGCAGTTCTTC; CDR3 protein: CASSRTSGVSYNEQFF
D gene: -; clone size: many; V gene: TRBV6-1; J gene: TRBJ2-6; CDR3 DNA: TGTGCCAGCAGTGCTAAATCGGGCTCTGGGGCCAACGTCCTGACTTTC; CDR3 protein: CASSAKSGSGANVLTF
D gene: -; clone size: many; V gene: TRBV7-2; J gene: TRBJ2-2; CDR3 DNA: TGTGCCAGCGGACCCCCGGGCCGGGGGACCGGGGAGCTGTTTTTT; CDR3 protein: CASGPPGRGTGELFF
D gene: TRBD1; clone size: many; V gene: TRBV28; J gene: TRBJ2-5; CDR3 DNA: TGTGCCAGCAGTCCGCGCCGGAAAGGGGGCGTTGAGACCCAGTACTTC; CDR3 protein: CASSPRRKGGVETQYF
D gene: TRBD2; clone size: many; V gene: TRBV6-1; J gene: TRBJ2-1; CDR3 DNA: TGTGCCAGCAGTGAAAACGTGGGGACTAGCTCCTACAATGAGCAGTTCTTC; CDR3 protein: CASSENVGTSSYNEQFF
D gene: TRBD2; clone size: many; V gene: TRBV20-1; J gene: TRBJ2-3; CDR3 DNA: TGCAGTGCTAGTAGCGGGACCGGCACAGATACGCAGTATTTT; CDR3 protein: CSASSGTGTDTQYF
D gene: TRBD1; clone size: many; V gene: TRBV24-1; J gene: TRBJ1-5; CDR3 DNA: TGTGCCACCAGTGATTCCGGACAGGGGGGGGATAGCAATCAGCCCCAGCATTTT; CDR3 protein: CATSDSGQGGDSNQPQHF
D gene: TRBD1; clone size: many; V gene: TRBV5-8; J gene: TRBJ1-5; CDR3 DNA: TGTGCCAGCAGCGGAGGGGGCGGGCAGCCCCAGCATTTT; CDR3 protein: CASSGGGGQPQHF
D gene: TRBD1; clone size: many; V gene: TRBV11-2; J gene: TRBJ1-2; CDR3 DNA: TGTGCCAGCTGGCCAGGGGGCTCCTATGGCTACACCTTC; CDR3 protein: CASWPGGSYGYTF
D gene: TRBD1; clone size: -; V gene: TRBV10-3; J gene: TRBJ2-2; CDR3 DNA: TGTGCCATCAGTGGACAGGGGAGCACCGGGGAGCTGTTTTTT; CDR3 protein: CAISGQGSTGELFF